This T cell receptor beta chain is drawn from a study of OX40 agonist ivuxolimab in advanced cancers. CDR3 length: 15 residues. Trimming stripped 0 bases from V and 7 bases from J, with 12 bases between. The germline gives CDR1 MNHNY, CDR2 SVGAGI (reference sequence). The data were produced by immunoSEQ multiplex PCR, yet TCRdb's version contains in-frame clones alone and is incomplete. The sample lists fewer than 60,000 clones; around 80% were seen once. The rearrangement joins TRBV6-6 to TRBJ1-4; a weak D match, TRBD1 (5 bases). This sample comprised CD4+ or CD8+ T cells sorted from blood, obtained in a trial of the OX40 agonist ivuxolimab. This TCR was recovered from an adult with an advanced solid tumor such as melanoma, head and neck, liver or kidney cancer. The CDR3 DNA sequence: TGTGCCAGCAGTTACTCGTCCGGGGCGATTGAAAAACTGTTTTTT. This codes for CASSYSSGAIEKLFF.